The TCR beta chain described here comes from a study of PD-1 blockade in classical Hodgkin lymphoma. Time point of the sample: newly diagnosed, previously untreated cHL patient sample. Thawed PBMCs were the source of CD8+ T cells, obtained through magnetic negative selection. In this sample, this clone turned up once. Assay: immunoSEQ multiplex PCR; the TCRdb copy retains only in-frame clones and omits some. The sample holds some 9,100 clones; 80% to 90% are singletons and the top ten take about 15%. This CDR3 has 14 residues. Between the trimmed V and J ends, which lost 5 bases and 0 bases, there was a span of 9 bases. Germline V gives CDR1 PRHDT, CDR2 FYEKMQ (reference sequence).

Sequenced input: CD8+ T cells from blood. The chain employs TRBV13 and TRBJ2-3; D possibly corresponds to TRBD1 (6 bases). This receptor was obtained from a human donor with classical Hodgkin lymphoma. CDR3 sequence reads: CASSQDSSTDTQYF. CDR3 coding DNA: TGTGCCAGCAGCCAGGACAGTAGCACAGATACGCAGTATTTT.